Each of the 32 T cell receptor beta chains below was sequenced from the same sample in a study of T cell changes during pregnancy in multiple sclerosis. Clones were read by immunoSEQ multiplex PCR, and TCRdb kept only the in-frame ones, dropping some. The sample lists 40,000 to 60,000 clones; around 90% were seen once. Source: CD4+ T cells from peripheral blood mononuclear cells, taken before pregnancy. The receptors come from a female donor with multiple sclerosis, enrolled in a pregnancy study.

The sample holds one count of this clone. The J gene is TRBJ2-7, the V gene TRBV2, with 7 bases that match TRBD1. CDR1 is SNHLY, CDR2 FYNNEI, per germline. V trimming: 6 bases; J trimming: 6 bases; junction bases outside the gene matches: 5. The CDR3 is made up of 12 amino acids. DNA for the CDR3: TGTGCCAGCAGCCCACAGGGGAGCGAGCAGTACTTC. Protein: CASSPQGSEQYF.

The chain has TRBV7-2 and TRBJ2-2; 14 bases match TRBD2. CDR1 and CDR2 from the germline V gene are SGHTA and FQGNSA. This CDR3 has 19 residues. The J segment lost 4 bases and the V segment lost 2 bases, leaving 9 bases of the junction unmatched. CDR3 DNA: TGTGCCAGCAGCTTACTGGGACTAGCGGGAGTAGGTGGCACCGGGGAGCTGTTTTTT. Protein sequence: CASSLLGLAGVGGTGELFF.

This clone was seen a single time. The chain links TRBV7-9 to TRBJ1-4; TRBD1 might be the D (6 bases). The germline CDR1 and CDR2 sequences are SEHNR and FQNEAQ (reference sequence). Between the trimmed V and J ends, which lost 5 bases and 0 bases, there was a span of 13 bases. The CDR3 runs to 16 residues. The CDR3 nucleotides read TGTGCCAGCAGCCCCGGACAGACCACAACTAATGAAAAACTGTTTTTT. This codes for CASSPGQTTTNEKLFF.

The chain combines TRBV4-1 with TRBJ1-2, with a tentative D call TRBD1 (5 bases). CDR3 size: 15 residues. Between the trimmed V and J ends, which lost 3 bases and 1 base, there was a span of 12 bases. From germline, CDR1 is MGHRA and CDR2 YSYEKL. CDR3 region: CASSHPVGGNYGYTF. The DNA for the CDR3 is TGCGCCAGCAGCCATCCTGTGGGGGGTAACTATGGCTACACCTTC.

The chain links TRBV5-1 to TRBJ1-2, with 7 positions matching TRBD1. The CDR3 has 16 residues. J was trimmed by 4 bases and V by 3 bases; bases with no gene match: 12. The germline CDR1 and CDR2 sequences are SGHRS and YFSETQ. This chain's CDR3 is CASSSPQGQSSYGYTF. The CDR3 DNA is TGCGCCAGCAGCTCTCCCCAGGGACAGAGTTCCTATGGCTACACCTTC.

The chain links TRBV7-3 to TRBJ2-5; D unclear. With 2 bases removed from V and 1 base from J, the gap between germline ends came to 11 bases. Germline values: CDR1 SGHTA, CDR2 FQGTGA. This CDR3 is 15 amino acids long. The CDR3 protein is CASSLGPQPQETQYF. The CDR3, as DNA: TGTGCCAGCAGCTTAGGGCCCCAACCCCAAGAGACCCAGTACTTC.

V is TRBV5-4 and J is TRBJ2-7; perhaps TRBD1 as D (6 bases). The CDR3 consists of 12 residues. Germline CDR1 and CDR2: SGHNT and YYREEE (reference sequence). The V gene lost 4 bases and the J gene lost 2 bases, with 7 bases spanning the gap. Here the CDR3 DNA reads TGTGCCAGCAGCAGGACAGCCTACGAGCAGTACTTC. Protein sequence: CASSRTAYEQYF.

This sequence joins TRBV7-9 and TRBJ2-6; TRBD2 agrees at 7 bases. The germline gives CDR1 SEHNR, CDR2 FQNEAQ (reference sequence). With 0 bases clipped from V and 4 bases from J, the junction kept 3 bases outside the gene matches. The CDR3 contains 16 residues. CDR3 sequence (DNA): TGTGCCAGCAGCTTAGCGGGAGGGAGGGGGGCCAACGTCCTGACTTTC. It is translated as CASSLAGGRGANVLTF.

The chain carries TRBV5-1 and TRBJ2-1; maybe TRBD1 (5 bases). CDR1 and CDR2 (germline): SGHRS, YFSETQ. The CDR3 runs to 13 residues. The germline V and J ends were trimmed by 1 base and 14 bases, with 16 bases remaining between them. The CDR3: CASSLSGNESKFF. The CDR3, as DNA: TGCGCCAGCAGCTTGTCAGGGAATGAAAGCAAGTTCTTC.

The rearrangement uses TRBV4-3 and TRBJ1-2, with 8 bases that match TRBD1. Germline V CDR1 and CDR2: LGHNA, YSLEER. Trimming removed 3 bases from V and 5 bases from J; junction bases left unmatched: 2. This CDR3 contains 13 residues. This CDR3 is CASSQTGVYGYTF. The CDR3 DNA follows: TGCGCCAGCAGCCAGACAGGGGTTTATGGCTACACCTTC.

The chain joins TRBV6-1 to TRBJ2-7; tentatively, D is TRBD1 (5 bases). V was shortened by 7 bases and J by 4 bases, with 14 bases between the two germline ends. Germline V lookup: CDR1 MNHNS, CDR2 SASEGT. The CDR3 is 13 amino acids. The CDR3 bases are TGTGCCAGCACAAGGACACGAGATTACGAGCAGTACTTC. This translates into CASTRTRDYEQYF.

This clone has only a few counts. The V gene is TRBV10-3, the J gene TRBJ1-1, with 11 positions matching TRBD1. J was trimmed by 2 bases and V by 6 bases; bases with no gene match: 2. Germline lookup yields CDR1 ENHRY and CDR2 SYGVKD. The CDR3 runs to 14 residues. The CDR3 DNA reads TGTGCCATCAGCGGACAGGGGGCAAACACTGAAGCTTTCTTT. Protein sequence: CAISGQGANTEAFF.

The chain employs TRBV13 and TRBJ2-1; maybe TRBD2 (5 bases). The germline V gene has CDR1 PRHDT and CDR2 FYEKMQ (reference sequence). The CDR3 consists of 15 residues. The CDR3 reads CATTRRPDPNNEQFF. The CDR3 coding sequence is TGTGCTACCACTAGGCGCCCCGACCCCAACAATGAGCAGTTCTTC.

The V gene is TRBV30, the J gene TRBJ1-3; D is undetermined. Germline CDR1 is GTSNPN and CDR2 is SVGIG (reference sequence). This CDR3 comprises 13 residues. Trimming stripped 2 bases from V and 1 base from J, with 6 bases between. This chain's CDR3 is CAWSTWSGNTIYF. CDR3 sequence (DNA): TGTGCCTGGAGTACTTGGTCTGGAAACACCATATATTTT.

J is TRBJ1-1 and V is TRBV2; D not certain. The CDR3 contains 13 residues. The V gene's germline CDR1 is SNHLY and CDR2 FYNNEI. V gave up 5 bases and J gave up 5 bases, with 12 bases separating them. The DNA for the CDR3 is TGTGCCAGCAGTCCGCCGGTATGGACTGAAGCTTTCTTT. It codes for CASSPPVWTEAFF.

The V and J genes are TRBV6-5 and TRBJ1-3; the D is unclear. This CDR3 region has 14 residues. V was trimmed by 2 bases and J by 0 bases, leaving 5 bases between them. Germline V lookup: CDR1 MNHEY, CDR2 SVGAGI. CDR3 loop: CASSYGFSGNTIYF. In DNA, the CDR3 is TGTGCCAGCAGTTACGGCTTCTCTGGAAACACCATATATTTT.

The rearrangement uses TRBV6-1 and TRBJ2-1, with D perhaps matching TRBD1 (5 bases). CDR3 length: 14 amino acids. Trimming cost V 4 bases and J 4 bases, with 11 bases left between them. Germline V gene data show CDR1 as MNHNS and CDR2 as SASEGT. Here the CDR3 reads CASSGQSIYNEQFF. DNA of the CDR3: TGTGCCAGCAGTGGACAGAGCATTTACAATGAGCAGTTCTTC.

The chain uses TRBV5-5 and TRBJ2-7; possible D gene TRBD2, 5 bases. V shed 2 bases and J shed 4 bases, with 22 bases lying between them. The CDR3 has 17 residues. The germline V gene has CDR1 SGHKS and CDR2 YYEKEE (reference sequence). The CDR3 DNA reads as TGTGCCAGCAGCTTCGAGAGTCGTTTCGCAGGAGGATACGAGCAGTACTTC. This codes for CASSFESRFAGGYEQYF.

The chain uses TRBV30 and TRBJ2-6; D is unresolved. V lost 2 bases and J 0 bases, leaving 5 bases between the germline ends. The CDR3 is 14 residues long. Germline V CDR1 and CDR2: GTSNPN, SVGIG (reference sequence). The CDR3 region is CAWSPYSGANVLTF. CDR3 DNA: TGTGCCTGGAGTCCTTACTCTGGGGCCAACGTCCTGACTTTC.

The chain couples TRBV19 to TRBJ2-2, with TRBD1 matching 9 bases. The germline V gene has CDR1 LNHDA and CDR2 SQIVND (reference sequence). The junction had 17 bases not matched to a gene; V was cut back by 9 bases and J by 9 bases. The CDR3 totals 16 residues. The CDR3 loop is CASTPLRTGVRRELFF. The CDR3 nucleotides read TGTGCCAGCACCCCCCTACGGACAGGGGTGCGCAGGGAGCTGTTTTTT.

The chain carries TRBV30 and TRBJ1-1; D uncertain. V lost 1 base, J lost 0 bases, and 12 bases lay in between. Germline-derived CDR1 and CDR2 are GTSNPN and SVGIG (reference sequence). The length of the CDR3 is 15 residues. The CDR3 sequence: CAWSGGLSMNTEAFF. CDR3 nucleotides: TGTGCCTGGAGTGGTGGACTGAGCATGAACACTGAAGCTTTCTTT.

The CDR3 is CATHLGQGYNEQFF. CDR3 DNA sequence: TGTGCCACTCACCTGGGACAGGGATACAATGAGCAGTTCTTC. The chain employs TRBV19 and TRBJ2-1; 9 bases are a match to TRBD1. The ends lost 10 bases at V and 4 bases at J; junction bases unmatched: 8. The CDR3 extends over 14 amino acids. The V gene's germline CDR1 is LNHDA and CDR2 SQIVND (reference sequence).

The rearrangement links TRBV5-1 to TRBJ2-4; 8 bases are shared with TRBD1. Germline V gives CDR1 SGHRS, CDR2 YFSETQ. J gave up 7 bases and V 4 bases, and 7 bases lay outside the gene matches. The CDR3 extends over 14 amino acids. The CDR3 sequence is CASSPTTGVNIQYF. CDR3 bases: TGCGCCAGCAGCCCAACGACAGGGGTCAACATTCAGTACTTC.

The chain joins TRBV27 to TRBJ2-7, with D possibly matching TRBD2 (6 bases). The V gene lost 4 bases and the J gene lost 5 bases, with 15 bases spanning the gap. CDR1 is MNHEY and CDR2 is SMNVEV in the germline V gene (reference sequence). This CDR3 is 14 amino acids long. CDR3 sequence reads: CASSWAGRSHEQYF. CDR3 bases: TGTGCCAGCAGTTGGGCGGGGCGGTCCCACGAGCAGTACTTC.

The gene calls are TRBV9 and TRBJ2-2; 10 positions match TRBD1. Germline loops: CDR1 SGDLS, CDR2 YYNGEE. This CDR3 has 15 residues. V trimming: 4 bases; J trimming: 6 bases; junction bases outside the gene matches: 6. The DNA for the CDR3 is TGTGCCAGCAGCCCCAGGGACAGGGGTGCCGGGGAGCTGTTTTTT. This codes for CASSPRDRGAGELFF. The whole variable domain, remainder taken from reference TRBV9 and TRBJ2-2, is DSGVTQTPKHLITATGQRVTLRCSPRSGDLSVYWYQQSLDQGLQFLIQYYNGEERAKGNILERFSAQQFPDLHSELNLSSLELGDSALYFCASSPRDRGAGELFFGEGSRLTVL.

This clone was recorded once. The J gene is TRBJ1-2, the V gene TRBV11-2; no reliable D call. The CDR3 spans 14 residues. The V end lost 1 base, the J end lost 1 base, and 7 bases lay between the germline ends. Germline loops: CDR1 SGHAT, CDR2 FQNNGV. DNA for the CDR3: TGTGCCAGCAGCTTAGGACTGCGTAACTATGGCTACACCTTC. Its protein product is CASSLGLRNYGYTF.

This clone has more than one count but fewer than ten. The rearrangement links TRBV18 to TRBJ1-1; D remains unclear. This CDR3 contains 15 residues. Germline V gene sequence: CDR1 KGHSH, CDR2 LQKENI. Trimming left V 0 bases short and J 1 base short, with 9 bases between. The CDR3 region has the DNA TGTGCCAGCTCACCACCGAGCGGCCCGAACACTGAAGCTTTCTTT. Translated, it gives CASSPPSGPNTEAFF.

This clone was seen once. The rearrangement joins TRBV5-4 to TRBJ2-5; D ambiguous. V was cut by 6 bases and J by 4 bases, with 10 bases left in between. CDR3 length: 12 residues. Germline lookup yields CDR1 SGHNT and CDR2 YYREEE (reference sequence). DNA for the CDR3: TGTGCCAGCATCGACACCGGAGAGACCCAGTACTTC. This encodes CASIDTGETQYF.

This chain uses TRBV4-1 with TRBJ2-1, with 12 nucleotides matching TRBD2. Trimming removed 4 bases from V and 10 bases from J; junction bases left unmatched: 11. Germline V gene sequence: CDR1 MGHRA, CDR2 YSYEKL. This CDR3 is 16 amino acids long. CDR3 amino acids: CASSLPTSGRFGEQFF. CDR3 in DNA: TGCGCCAGCAGCCTCCCGACTAGCGGGAGATTTGGCGAGCAGTTCTTC.

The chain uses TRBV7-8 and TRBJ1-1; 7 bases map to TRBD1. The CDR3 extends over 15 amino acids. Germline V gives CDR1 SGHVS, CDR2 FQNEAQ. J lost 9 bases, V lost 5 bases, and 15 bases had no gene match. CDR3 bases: TGTGCCAGCAGCACCTCCCGAACAGGGGAAGGAAAAGCTTTCTTT. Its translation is CASSTSRTGEGKAFF. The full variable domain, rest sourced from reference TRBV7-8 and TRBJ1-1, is GAGVSQSPRYKVAKRGQDVALRCDPISGHVSLFWYQQALGQGPEFLTYFQNEAQLDKSGLPSDRFFAERPEGSVSTLKIQRTQQEDSAVYLCASSTSRTGEGKAFFGQGTRLTVV.

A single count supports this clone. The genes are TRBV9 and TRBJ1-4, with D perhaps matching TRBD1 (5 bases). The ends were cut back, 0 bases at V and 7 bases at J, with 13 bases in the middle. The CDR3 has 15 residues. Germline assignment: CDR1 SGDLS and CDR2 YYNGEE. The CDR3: CASSVVVGRGEKLFF. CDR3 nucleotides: TGTGCCAGCAGCGTAGTCGTAGGGAGGGGTGAAAAACTGTTTTTT.

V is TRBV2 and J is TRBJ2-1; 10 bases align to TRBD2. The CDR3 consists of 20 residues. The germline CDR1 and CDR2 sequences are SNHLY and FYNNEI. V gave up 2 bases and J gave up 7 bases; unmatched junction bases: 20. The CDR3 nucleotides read TGTGCCAGCAGTGAAATAGGGGGACCAGTCCTAGCGGGAGCGCGTAATGAGCAGTTCTTC. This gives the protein CASSEIGGPVLAGARNEQFF.